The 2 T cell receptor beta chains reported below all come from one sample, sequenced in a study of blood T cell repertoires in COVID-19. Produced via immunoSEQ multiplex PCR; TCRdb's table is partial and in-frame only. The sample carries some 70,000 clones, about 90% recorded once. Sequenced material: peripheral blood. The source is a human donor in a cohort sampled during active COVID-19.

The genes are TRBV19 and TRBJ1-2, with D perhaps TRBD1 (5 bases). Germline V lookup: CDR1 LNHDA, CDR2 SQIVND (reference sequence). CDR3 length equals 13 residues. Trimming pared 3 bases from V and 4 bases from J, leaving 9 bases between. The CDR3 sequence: CASSISDTYGYTF. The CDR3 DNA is TGTGCCAGTAGTATCTCGGACACCTATGGCTACACCTTC.

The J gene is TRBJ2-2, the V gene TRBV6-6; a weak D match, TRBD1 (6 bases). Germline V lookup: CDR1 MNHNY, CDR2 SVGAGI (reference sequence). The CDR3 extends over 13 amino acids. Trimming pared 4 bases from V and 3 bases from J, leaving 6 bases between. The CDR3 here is CASSSGDTGELFF. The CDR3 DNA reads TGTGCCAGCAGTTCAGGGGACACCGGGGAGCTGTTTTTT.